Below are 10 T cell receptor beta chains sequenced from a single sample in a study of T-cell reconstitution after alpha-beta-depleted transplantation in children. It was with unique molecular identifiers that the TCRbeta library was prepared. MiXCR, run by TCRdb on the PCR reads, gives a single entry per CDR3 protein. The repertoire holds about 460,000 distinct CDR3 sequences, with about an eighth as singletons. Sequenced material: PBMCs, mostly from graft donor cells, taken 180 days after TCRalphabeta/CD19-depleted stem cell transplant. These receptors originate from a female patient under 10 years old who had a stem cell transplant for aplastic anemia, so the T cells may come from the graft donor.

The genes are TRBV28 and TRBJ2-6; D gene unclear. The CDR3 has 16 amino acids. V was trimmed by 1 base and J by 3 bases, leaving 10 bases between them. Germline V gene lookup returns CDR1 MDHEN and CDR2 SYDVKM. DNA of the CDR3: TGTGCCAGCAGTTTATCACCCTTGGTTGGGGCCAACGTCCTGACTTTC. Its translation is CASSLSPLVGANVLTF. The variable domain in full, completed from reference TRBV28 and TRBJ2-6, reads DVKVTQSSRYLVKRTGEKVFLECVQDMDHENMFWYRQDPGLGLRLIYFSYDVKMKEKGDIPEGYSVSREKKERFSLILESASTNQTSMYLCASSLSPLVGANVLTFGAGSRLTVL.

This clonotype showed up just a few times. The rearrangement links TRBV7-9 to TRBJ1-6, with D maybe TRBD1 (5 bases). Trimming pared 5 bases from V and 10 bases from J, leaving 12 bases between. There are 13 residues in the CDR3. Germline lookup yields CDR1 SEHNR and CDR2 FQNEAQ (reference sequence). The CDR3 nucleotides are TGTGCCAGCAGCCGGGACCTCTCCTCACCCCTCCACTTT. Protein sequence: CASSRDLSSPLHF.

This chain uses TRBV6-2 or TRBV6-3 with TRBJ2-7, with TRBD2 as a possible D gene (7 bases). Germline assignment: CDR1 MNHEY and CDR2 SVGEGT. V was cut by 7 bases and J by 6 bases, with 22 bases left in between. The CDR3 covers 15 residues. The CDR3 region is CASTPGGRGGAEQYV. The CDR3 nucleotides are TGTGCCAGCACACCGGGGGGCCGCGGGGGCGCCGAGCAGTACGTC.

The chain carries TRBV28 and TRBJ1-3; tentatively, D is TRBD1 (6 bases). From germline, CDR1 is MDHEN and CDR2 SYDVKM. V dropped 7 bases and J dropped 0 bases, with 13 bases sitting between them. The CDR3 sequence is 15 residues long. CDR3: CASTVRGASGNTIYF. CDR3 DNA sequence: TGTGCCAGCACCGTTCGGGGGGCCTCTGGAAACACCATATATTTT.

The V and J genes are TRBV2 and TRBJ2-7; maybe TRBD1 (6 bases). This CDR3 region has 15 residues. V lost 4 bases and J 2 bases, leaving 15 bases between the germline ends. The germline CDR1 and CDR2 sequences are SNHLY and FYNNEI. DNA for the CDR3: TGTGCCAGCAGTGGGGACACTCCTTTAGCCTACGAGCAGTACGTC. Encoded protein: CASSGDTPLAYEQYV.

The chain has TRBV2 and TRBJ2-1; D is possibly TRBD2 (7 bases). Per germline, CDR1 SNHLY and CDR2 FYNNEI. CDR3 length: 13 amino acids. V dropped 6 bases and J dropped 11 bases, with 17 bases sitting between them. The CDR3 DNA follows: TGTGCCAGCAGGACCGGGGGGCCAAAAAAGCAGTTCTTC. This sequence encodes CASRTGGPKKQFF.

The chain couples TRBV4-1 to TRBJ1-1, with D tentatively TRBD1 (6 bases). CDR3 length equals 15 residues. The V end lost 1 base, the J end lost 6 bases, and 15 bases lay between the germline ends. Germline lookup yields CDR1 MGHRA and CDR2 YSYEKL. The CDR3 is CASSQGARGDSEAFF. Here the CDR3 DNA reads TGCGCCAGCAGCCAAGGGGCCAGGGGCGACTCTGAAGCTTTCTTT.

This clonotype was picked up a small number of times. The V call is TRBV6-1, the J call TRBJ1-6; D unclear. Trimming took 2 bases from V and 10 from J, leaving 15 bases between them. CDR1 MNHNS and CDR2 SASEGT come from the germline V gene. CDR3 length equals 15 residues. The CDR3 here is CASSESTAEYSPLHF. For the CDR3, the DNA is TGTGCCAGCAGTGAATCCACGGCCGAATACTCACCCCTCCACTTT.

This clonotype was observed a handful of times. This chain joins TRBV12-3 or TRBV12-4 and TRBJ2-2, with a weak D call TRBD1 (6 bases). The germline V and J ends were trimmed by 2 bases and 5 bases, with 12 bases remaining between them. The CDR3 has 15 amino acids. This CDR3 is CASSLSAGVTGELFF. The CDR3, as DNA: TGTGCCAGCAGTTTATCGGCAGGGGTGACCGGGGAGCTGTTTTTT.

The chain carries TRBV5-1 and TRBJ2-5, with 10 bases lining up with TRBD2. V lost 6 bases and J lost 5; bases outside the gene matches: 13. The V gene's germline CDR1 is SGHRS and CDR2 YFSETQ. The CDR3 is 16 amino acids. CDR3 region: CASTDLAGVSWETQYF. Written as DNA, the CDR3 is TGCGCCAGCACCGATCTAGCGGGAGTGTCATGGGAGACCCAGTACTTC.